This is a list of T cell receptor beta chains from one sample in a study of T cell changes during pregnancy in multiple sclerosis. The assay was immunoSEQ multiplex PCR, and TCRdb's table has in-frame clones only and misses some. The sample shows approximately 110,000 clones, approximately 90% of them seen only once. The input for sequencing was peripheral blood, taken in the third trimester of pregnancy. All receptors derive from a female donor with multiple sclerosis, enrolled in a pregnancy study. Each CDR3 is given with its conserved first and last residue. A D gene is named only where the DNA matches it firmly. Size tells how often a clone was seen (once, few, many) or the class of an expanded clone, and some rows leave it out.

>TRBV29-1|-|TRBJ1-2|TRBD1
TGCAGCGCAAACTCAGGGGGCAGTGGAGGCTACACCTTC
CSANSGGSGGYTF
>TRBV30|-|TRBJ1-2|TRBD1
TGTGCCTGGAGCCCGTTAGCGACAGGGCTCTATGGCTACACCTTC
CAWSPLATGLYGYTF
>TRBV10-1|-|TRBJ2-3|TRBD1
TGCGCCAGCAGTGAGAGCCCTGACAGGGAGGATACGCAGTATTTT
CASSESPDREDTQYF
>TRBV6-1|-|TRBJ2-3|TRBD1
TGTGCGATCTTACAGGGGGTGTGGGAAGATACGCAGTATTTT
CAILQGVWEDTQYF
>TRBV7-9|-|TRBJ1-2|-
TGTGCCAGCAGCCGGGTGGGAGCTAGCGGCTACACCTTC
CASSRVGASGYTF
>TRBV7-9|-|TRBJ1-2|-
TGTGCCAGCAGCTTAGTAGCGTCTAATCCGGGCTACACCTTC
CASSLVASNPGYTF
>TRBV28|-|TRBJ1-3|-
TGTGCCAGCAGTTTCGGGTCCTCTGGAAACACCATATATTTT
CASSFGSSGNTIYF
>TRBV6-5|-|TRBJ1-5|-
TGTGCCAGCAGTTACTCAGCGGGGTACGGTCAGCCCCAGCATTTT
CASSYSAGYGQPQHF
>TRBV27|-|TRBJ1-2|-
TGTGCCAGCAGTTCCACAGAGTACTATGGCTACACCTTC
CASSSTEYYGYTF
>TRBV2|-|TRBJ2-3|TRBD2
TGTGCCAGCAGACGCCTAGCGGGGACCACAGATACGCAGTATTTT
CASRRLAGTTDTQYF
>TRBV9|-|TRBJ1-4|-
TGTGCCAGCAGCGTACGGGTTAATGAAAAACTGTTTTTT
CASSVRVNEKLFF
>TRBV11-2|-|TRBJ2-7|-
TGTGCCAGCAGCTTTGCTAGCTCAGTCTACGAGCAGTACTTC
CASSFASSVYEQYF
>TRBV30|few|TRBJ1-2|TRBD1
TGTGCCTGGAGTGTACTAGGGGGCTTTGGCTACACCTTC
CAWSVLGGFGYTF
>TRBV7-3|once|TRBJ1-1|TRBD1
TGTGCCAGCAGCTCAAACCCGTCTCCGGGACAGGGACTTAGGTACACTGAAGCTTTCTTT
CASSSNPSPGQGLRYTEAFF
>TRBV29-1|-|TRBJ1-2|-
TGCAGCGCTCGTCCTGGGGCCAGCCTCTATGGCTACACCTTC
CSARPGASLYGYTF
>TRBV15|-|TRBJ2-7|-
TGTGCCACCAGCTCGCGGGACAGCTACGAGCAGTACTTC
CATSSRDSYEQYF
>TRBV21-1|-|TRBJ1-6|-
TGTGCCAGCAAAGGGACAGGGGACTCCTATAATTCACCCCTCCACTTT
CASKGTGDSYNSPLHF
>TRBV5-1|-|TRBJ1-1|-
TGCGCCAGCAGCTTGAGAGGTTTGGGGAACACTGAAGCTTTCTTT
CASSLRGLGNTEAFF
>TRBV30|once|TRBJ1-2|-
TGTGCCTGGACCCCGGACAGACCCTATGGCTACACCTTC
CAWTPDRPYGYTF
>TRBV13|few|TRBJ2-3|-
TGTGCCAGCAGCCTTACCCGGGATACGCAGTATTTT
CASSLTRDTQYF
>TRBV28|-|TRBJ1-5|-
TGTGCCAGCATCATAGGGGGGGGCCGTCAGCCCCAGCATTTT
CASIIGGGRQPQHF
>TRBV10-3|-|TRBJ1-1|-
TGTGCCATCAGTGAGTCTTTACTGCGGGAAAGGACTGAAGCTTTCTTT
CAISESLLRERTEAFF
>TRBV6-1|-|TRBJ2-7|TRBD2
TGTGCCAGCAGCCGACTAGCGGGGGGCTACGAGCAGTACTTC
CASSRLAGGYEQYF
>TRBV29-1|-|TRBJ1-1|-
TGCAGCGTTCGGACAGCCGGTGAAGCTTTCTTT
CSVRTAGEAFF
>TRBV7-2|once|TRBJ2-7|TRBD2
TGTGCCAGCAGCTTAACTAGCGGGAGTCGCGAGCAGTACTTC
CASSLTSGSREQYF
>TRBV18|-|TRBJ2-2|-
TGTGCCAGCTCACCACCGCGTTCGGGGGCCGGGGAGCTGTTTTTT
CASSPPRSGAGELFF
>TRBV18|few|TRBJ1-1|-
TGTGCCAGCTCACCTCGCGAAACCTTCATGAACACTGAAGCTTTCTTT
CASSPRETFMNTEAFF
>TRBV5-1|-|TRBJ2-2|-
TGCGCCAGCACCCTGAGTGGTCCGAACACCGGGGAGCTGTTTTTT
CASTLSGPNTGELFF
>TRBV2|-|TRBJ2-3|-
TGTGCCAGCGCGGCCTGGTTTGGCACAGATACGCAGTATTTT
CASAAWFGTDTQYF
>TRBV5-1|few|TRBJ1-3|-
TGCGCCAGCAGCCCGACAGAGACTGGAAACACCATATATTTT
CASSPTETGNTIYF
>TRBV19|-|TRBJ1-1|-
TGTGCCAGTAGTCGAGCGATGGTGAACACTGAAGCTTTCTTT
CASSRAMVNTEAFF
>TRBV28|-|TRBJ1-2|TRBD1
TGTGCCAGCAGTCGGGGACAGGCTACCTTC
CASSRGQATF
>TRBV6-1|-|TRBJ2-7|-
TGTGCCAGCAAGGAGGCCTACGAGCAGTACTTC
CASKEAYEQYF
>TRBV7-9|-|TRBJ1-1|-
TGTGCCAGCAGAGGGGGGGACTTGAACACTGAAGCTTTCTTT
CASRGGDLNTEAFF
>TRBV5-1|-|TRBJ1-3|TRBD1
TGCGCCAGCAGCTCGACAGGGACTGGAAACACCATATATTTT
CASSSTGTGNTIYF
>TRBV5-8|-|TRBJ2-7|TRBD1
TGTGCCAGCAGCTTCCCCCAGGGGGCGAAGGAGCAGTACTTC
CASSFPQGAKEQYF
>TRBV6-5|few|TRBJ1-3|-
TGTGCCAGCAGCACGACAGGCAACTCTGGAAACACCATATATTTT
CASSTTGNSGNTIYF
>TRBV5-1|-|TRBJ2-1|-
TGCGCCAGCAGCTTGTCGACTGCCGACTCCTACAATGAGCAGTTCTTC
CASSLSTADSYNEQFF
>TRBV19|-|TRBJ2-7|-
TGTGCCAGTAGTATAGTGTCAGGGGAAAGCCACGAGCAGTACTTC
CASSIVSGESHEQYF
>TRBV2|-|TRBJ1-5|TRBD1
TGTGCCAGCACCTACAGGGGGGTAGGGCAGCCCCAGCATTTT
CASTYRGVGQPQHF
>TRBV7-3|-|TRBJ2-1|-
TGTGCCAGCAGCTTCTCCGGGGGTTACAATGAGCAGTTCTTC
CASSFSGGYNEQFF
>TRBV18|once|TRBJ2-2|-
TGTGCCAGCTCACCGAACACAATCCCGAACACCGGGGAGCTGTTTTTT
CASSPNTIPNTGELFF
>TRBV6-1|-|TRBJ1-1|-
TGTGCCAGCATCTCCCATGGGGGGAAAACTGAAGCTTTCTTT
CASISHGGKTEAFF
>TRBV2|-|TRBJ1-4|-
TGTGCCAGTGGGAGGCGAGGGTTTGAAAAACTGTTTTTT
CASGRRGFEKLFF
>TRBV7-3|-|TRBJ2-5|TRBD1
TGTGCCAGCAGCTCGGGGGGGACAGGGGTTGAGACCCAGTACTTC
CASSSGGTGVETQYF
>TRBV2|-|TRBJ1-1|-
TGTGCCAGCAGTGAAGCTCTAACAGGGCTGTCGGAAGCTTTCTTT
CASSEALTGLSEAFF
>TRBV5-6|-|TRBJ1-4|TRBD1
TGTGCCAGCAGCCCCTTAGCAGGGGGAAGGGAAAAACTGTTTTTT
CASSPLAGGREKLFF
>TRBV28|-|TRBJ2-2|TRBD1
TGTGCCAGCAGATTGACAAGGACAGGGAACACCGGGGAGCTGTTTTTT
CASRLTRTGNTGELFF
>TRBV11-2|-|TRBJ2-7|TRBD2
TGTGCCAGCAGCGTCGGACTAGGAACCTACGAGCAGTACTTC
CASSVGLGTYEQYF
>TRBV14|-|TRBJ2-7|-
TGTGCCAGCAGCCGAGGGGGCGGGGTACACGAGCAGTACTTC
CASSRGGGVHEQYF
>TRBV2|-|TRBJ1-1|-
TGTGCCAGCAGTGAAGCTTGGACTAGACCCACTGAAGCTTTCTTT
CASSEAWTRPTEAFF
>TRBV5-1|-|TRBJ2-7|TRBD1
TGCGCCAGCAGCTTGACAGGGGGAGGCTACGAGCAGTACTTC
CASSLTGGGYEQYF
>TRBV5-6|-|TRBJ1-2|TRBD1
TGTGCCAGCAGCTTGAGGGACAGGGTAACCTACACCTTC
CASSLRDRVTYTF
>TRBV7-2|-|TRBJ2-3|TRBD2
TGTGCCAGCAGCCCCCTGCGGGTAGCGGGGGGGCACACAGATACGCAGTATTTT
CASSPLRVAGGHTDTQYF